A single sample is the source of the 20 T cell receptor beta chains below, sequenced in a study of cytomegalovirus exposure and HLA in healthy donors. PCR involved 60 Vbeta and 13 Jbeta primers. Assay used: immunoSEQ multiplex PCR; TCRdb lists only in-frame clones, some missing. This specimen shows 65,000 to 80,000 clones; the ten leading clones hold around 7.5%. Sequencing was carried out using PBMCs. The receptors shown here come from a female donor in good health and CMV-seropositive.

V and J are TRBV6-1 and TRBJ2-3; D is undetermined. CDR1 and CDR2 from the germline V gene are MNHNS and SASEGT. The CDR3 covers 14 residues. The ends were cut back, 3 bases at V and 2 bases at J, with 9 bases in the middle. This CDR3 is CASSDTVFTDTQYF. The CDR3 region has the DNA TGTGCCAGCAGTGACACGGTCTTCACAGATACGCAGTATTTT.

This rearrangement joins TRBV18 to TRBJ2-5, with D maybe TRBD1 (6 bases). The J call may be wrong; the DNA end is better matched by TRBJ2-7. This CDR3 is built from 17 residues. Germline-derived CDR1 and CDR2 are KGHSH and LQKENI. CDR3 nucleotide sequence: TGTGCCAGCTCACCACTACCTGGACAGACACTAAACTACGAGCAGTACTTC. Its translation is CASSPLPGQTLNYEQYF.

The chain couples TRBV11-3 to TRBJ1-1; D perhaps matches TRBD1 (6 bases). There are 16 residues in the CDR3. Germline V gene lookup returns CDR1 SGHNT and CDR2 YENEEA. V dropped 4 bases and J dropped 1 base, with 16 bases sitting between them. The CDR3 bases are TGTGCCAGCAGCTCATCTACAGGGATGGGGAACACTGAAGCTTTCTTT. This encodes CASSSSTGMGNTEAFF.

CDR3 sequence: CASSHSAGGWGNQPQHF. Written as DNA, the CDR3 is TGTGCCAGCAGCCATTCCGCAGGGGGTTGGGGGAATCAGCCCCAGCATTTT. The chain is built from TRBV16 and TRBJ1-5; 7 nucleotides align to TRBD1. V was clipped by 3 bases and J by 4 bases; unmatched bases: 12. The CDR3 totals 17 residues. The germline CDR1 and CDR2 sequences are KGHSY and FQNENV.

The rearrangement uses TRBV5-4 and TRBJ2-4; D is perhaps TRBD2 (6 bases). Germline V CDR1 and CDR2: SGHNT, YYREEE (reference sequence). The CDR3 length is 15 residues. The V gene lost 1 base and the J gene lost 2 bases, with 10 bases spanning the gap. The CDR3 sequence is CASSLLGGSKNIQYF. The CDR3 region has the DNA TGTGCCAGCAGCTTGCTCGGAGGGTCCAAAAACATTCAGTACTTC.

The V and J genes are TRBV2 and TRBJ2-4; a possible D gene is TRBD2 (6 bases). CDR3 length equals 18 residues. Deletions cut 3 bases from V and 0 bases from J, with 18 bases between. Per germline, CDR1 SNHLY and CDR2 FYNNEI. The CDR3, as DNA: TGTGCCAGCAGTGAGTTGAGGTCAGGAGGGTCAGCCAAAAACATTCAGTACTTC. Amino acids: CASSELRSGGSAKNIQYF.

This chain connects TRBV6-5 to TRBJ1-1; no clear D. The V and J ends lost 8 bases and 1 base respectively, with 11 bases between them. From germline, CDR1 is MNHEY and CDR2 SVGAGI. This CDR3 contains 13 residues. The chain's CDR3 is CASRKSRNTEAFF. Here the CDR3 DNA reads TGTGCCAGCCGTAAATCCAGGAACACTGAAGCTTTCTTT.

V and J are TRBV4-1 and TRBJ1-1, with 10 bases that match TRBD1. The CDR3 sequence is 18 residues long. The germline V gene encodes CDR1 MGHRA and CDR2 YSYEKL. The V segment lost 1 base and the J segment 0 bases; nucleotides outside the gene matches: 8. Written as DNA, the CDR3 is TGCGCCAGCAGCCAAGGTGCCCTGACAGGGGGCATGAACACTGAAGCTTTCTTT. This gives the protein CASSQGALTGGMNTEAFF.

The rearrangement uses TRBV28 and TRBJ2-6; a weak D match, TRBD1 (6 bases). This CDR3 comprises 15 residues. The germline V gene has CDR1 MDHEN and CDR2 SYDVKM. The V end lost 10 bases, the J end lost 2 bases, and 15 bases lay between the germline ends. The CDR3 DNA reads TGTGCCATTCAGGACAGAGCAACTGGGGCCAACGTCCTGACTTTC. Residues: CAIQDRATGANVLTF.

The chain employs TRBV5-4 and TRBJ2-7; 9 positions agree with TRBD2. V was clipped by 2 bases and J by 4 bases; unmatched bases: 7. The CDR3 runs 15 residues. The germline V gene has CDR1 SGHNT and CDR2 YYREEE (reference sequence). The CDR3 DNA follows: TGTGCCAGCAGCTTCGCGCCTAGCGGGACATACGAGCAGTACTTC. This sequence encodes CASSFAPSGTYEQYF.

This rearrangement joins TRBV13 to TRBJ1-2, with 12 bases identical to TRBD1. The germline V gene encodes CDR1 PRHDT and CDR2 FYEKMQ (reference sequence). V lost 5 bases, J lost 3 bases, and 10 bases stayed unmatched. The CDR3 sequence is 17 residues long. The CDR3 loop reads CASSHGTGGLGDYGYTF. The DNA for the CDR3 is TGTGCCAGCAGCCACGGGACAGGGGGCCTAGGTGACTATGGCTACACCTTC. Supplemented by reference TRBV13 and TRBJ1-2, the full variable domain reads AAGVIQSPRHLIKEKRETATLKCYPIPRHDTVYWYQQGPGQDPQFLISFYEKMQSDKGSIPDRFSAQQFSDYHSELNMSSLELGDSALYFCASSHGTGGLGDYGYTFGSGTRLTVV.

The chain couples TRBV4-2 to TRBJ2-2, with TRBD2 as a possible D gene (5 bases). The CDR3 is 16 amino acids. Germline V gives CDR1 LGHNA, CDR2 YNFKEQ. V lost 0 bases to trimming and J lost 3 bases, with 11 bases between them. In nucleotides, the CDR3 is TGTGCCAGCAGCCAAGATCCGGGAACCTACACCGGGGAGCTGTTTTTT. The encoded protein is CASSQDPGTYTGELFF.

This sequence joins TRBV5-1 and TRBJ1-1; tentatively, D is TRBD1 (6 bases). Trimming stripped 4 bases from V and 6 bases from J, with 19 bases between. Germline V CDR1 and CDR2: SGHRS, YFSETQ. The CDR3 totals 15 residues. CDR3 residues: CASSRSGEGQSEAFF. The CDR3 DNA follows: TGCGCCAGCAGCCGCTCAGGGGAGGGCCAGTCTGAAGCTTTCTTT.

This rearrangement joins TRBV15 to TRBJ2-1; D perhaps matches TRBD2 (6 bases). The CDR3 is 15 residues long. V was clipped by 6 bases and J by 8 bases, with 20 bases between them. Germline loops: CDR1 LNHNV, CDR2 YYDKDF (reference sequence). The CDR3 here is CATSETSDVRDEQFF. The CDR3 DNA follows: TGTGCCACCAGTGAGACTAGTGATGTCAGGGATGAGCAGTTCTTC.

About this clone itself: Other DNA sequences in this specimen translate into the identical CDR3. The chain couples TRBV18 to TRBJ2-1, with 8 bases fitting TRBD2. This CDR3 is built from 15 residues. The J segment lost 7 bases and the V segment lost 6 bases, leaving 11 bases of the junction unmatched. Germline assignment: CDR1 KGHSH and CDR2 LQKENI. The CDR3 DNA sequence: TGTGCCAGCTCGCCTCTCGGGGGGGGCCGGAATGAGCAGTTCTTC. Amino acid sequence: CASSPLGGGRNEQFF.

The rearrangement links TRBV2 to TRBJ2-1; D possibly corresponds to TRBD1 (6 bases). V was clipped by 6 bases and J by 3 bases, with 9 bases between them. The CDR3 covers 13 residues. Germline CDR1 reads SNHLY; CDR2 reads FYNNEI. The CDR3: CASSRGLYNEQFF. The CDR3 bases are TGTGCCAGCAGCAGGGGTCTCTACAATGAGCAGTTCTTC.

This chain uses TRBV7-6 with TRBJ1-1; the D is unclear. The CDR3 has 13 amino acids. Trimming removed 5 bases at V and 1 base at J, with 8 bases between. The germline CDR1 and CDR2 sequences are SGHVS and FNYEAQ. For the CDR3, the DNA is TGTGCCAGCAGCCCAAGAGGGAACACTGAAGCTTTCTTT. This translates into CASSPRGNTEAFF.

The chain links TRBV5-5 to TRBJ2-7; unclear D gene. The CDR3 sequence is 14 residues long. V was pared by 1 base and J by 4 bases, with 12 bases between. Looked up from germline, CDR1 is SGHKS and CDR2 is YYEKEE (reference sequence). Here the CDR3 reads CASSLSTGFYEQYF. In DNA, the CDR3 is TGTGCCAGCAGCTTGAGTACCGGGTTTTACGAGCAGTACTTC.

The V and J genes are TRBV19 and TRBJ1-5, with D possibly TRBD1 on 6 matching bases. This CDR3 has 17 residues. Deletions cut 5 bases from V and 7 bases from J, with 24 bases between. Germline loops: CDR1 LNHDA, CDR2 SQIVND (reference sequence). The CDR3 bases are TGTGCCAGTAGTCCACTCCCGGGGGGGGGCGGTGTGCAGCCCCAGCATTTT. Its translation: CASSPLPGGGGVQPQHF.

The J gene is TRBJ1-1, the V gene TRBV7-5. TRBV7-5 is given as a pseudogene. The CDR3 has 14 residues. The CDR3 nucleotides are TGTGTCAGAAGCCAAGCATTCGCTCAAGGAGGAGCTTTCTTT. This translates into CVRSQAFAQGGAFF.